This is a list of T cell receptor beta chains from one sample in a study of CD8 T cells in Susac syndrome. Each CDR3 protein gets one entry after TCRdb re-called the immunoSEQ multiplex PCR reads with MiXCR. The table lists more than 150,000 distinct CDR3 sequences, more than 90% of them singletons, with 0.098% in the top ten. Sequenced: CD4+ T cells from PBMCs. These receptors came from a human donor with Susac syndrome. The CDR3 runs from the conserved cysteine through the conserved F or W. The order of the fields is D gene, V gene, J gene, clone size, CDR3 DNA, CDR3 protein. A D gene is named only where the DNA matches it firmly. Some rows have no size entry. The others give once, few or many, or a class for an expanded clone.

D gene: -
V gene: TRBV27
J gene: TRBJ1-5
clone size: -
CDR3 DNA: TGTGCCAGCAGTTTCATAAATCAGCCCCAGCATTTT
CDR3 protein: CASSFINQPQHF

D gene: -
V gene: TRBV20-1
J gene: TRBJ1-2
clone size: -
CDR3 DNA: TGCAGTGCTAGGGGGGGGAAGAGTCCCTATGGCTACACCTTC
CDR3 protein: CSARGGKSPYGYTF

D gene: -
V gene: TRBV28
J gene: TRBJ2-5
clone size: -
CDR3 DNA: TGTGCCAGCAGTTTACGAGGTCTGGGGGGCAGAGAGACCCAGTACTTC
CDR3 protein: CASSLRGLGGRETQYF

D gene: TRBD1
V gene: TRBV12-3/TRBV12-4
J gene: TRBJ2-3
clone size: -
CDR3 DNA: TGTGCCAGCAAACCGGGACAGGGGGCAGATACGCAGTATTTT
CDR3 protein: CASKPGQGADTQYF

D gene: -
V gene: TRBV12-3/TRBV12-4
J gene: TRBJ1-1
clone size: -
CDR3 DNA: TGTGCCAGCAGTTTGCGGCCGACCGAAGCTTTCTTT
CDR3 protein: CASSLRPTEAFF

D gene: -
V gene: TRBV7-2
J gene: TRBJ2-7
clone size: -
CDR3 DNA: TGTGCCAGCAGCTTAGACACAGGGAGGAACGAGCAGTACTTC
CDR3 protein: CASSLDTGRNEQYF

D gene: -
V gene: TRBV6-5
J gene: TRBJ2-3
clone size: -
CDR3 DNA: TGTGCCAGCACTGGAGGACATTGGGATACGCAGTATTTT
CDR3 protein: CASTGGHWDTQYF

D gene: -
V gene: TRBV4-2
J gene: TRBJ1-2
clone size: -
CDR3 DNA: TGTGCCAGCAGCCAAGACCGACAGAACTATGGCTACACCTTC
CDR3 protein: CASSQDRQNYGYTF

D gene: -
V gene: TRBV15
J gene: TRBJ2-7
clone size: -
CDR3 DNA: TGTGCCACCAGCAAAAACGGCATCTCCTACGAGCAGTACTTC
CDR3 protein: CATSKNGISYEQYF

D gene: -
V gene: TRBV5-6
J gene: TRBJ1-1
clone size: -
CDR3 DNA: TGTGCCAGCAGTTTACAGGGTCGTACTGAAGCTTTCTTT
CDR3 protein: CASSLQGRTEAFF

D gene: -
V gene: TRBV7-3
J gene: TRBJ2-5
clone size: -
CDR3 DNA: TGTGCCAGCAGCTTAAGTGGGAAAGAGACCCAGTACTTC
CDR3 protein: CASSLSGKETQYF

D gene: -
V gene: TRBV28
J gene: TRBJ1-2
clone size: -
CDR3 DNA: TGTGCCAGCAGCCCAAGGGTGGAGGGAGGTGGCTACACCTTC
CDR3 protein: CASSPRVEGGGYTF

D gene: -
V gene: TRBV12-3/TRBV12-4
J gene: TRBJ1-1
clone size: -
CDR3 DNA: TGTGCCAGCAGTTTATCGGCAGGGAACACTGAAGCTTTCTTT
CDR3 protein: CASSLSAGNTEAFF

D gene: TRBD1
V gene: TRBV5-4
J gene: TRBJ2-7
clone size: -
CDR3 DNA: TGTGCCAAACCCGGCGACAGGGGATCCTACGAGCAGTACTTC
CDR3 protein: CAKPGDRGSYEQYF

D gene: -
V gene: TRBV30
J gene: TRBJ1-2
clone size: once
CDR3 DNA: TGTGCCTGGGGGACGGCTAACTATGGCTACACCTTC
CDR3 protein: CAWGTANYGYTF

D gene: TRBD1
V gene: TRBV19
J gene: TRBJ1-4
clone size: -
CDR3 DNA: TGTGCCAGTAGTACCACAGGGGTTAATGAAAAACTGTTTTTT
CDR3 protein: CASSTTGVNEKLFF

D gene: -
V gene: TRBV5-4
J gene: TRBJ2-1
clone size: -
CDR3 DNA: TGTGCCAGCAGCTTGCCGGGGGCGTATGAGCAGTTCTTC
CDR3 protein: CASSLPGAYEQFF

D gene: -
V gene: TRBV24-1
J gene: TRBJ2-1
clone size: -
CDR3 DNA: TGTGCCACCAGTGGAGGACAGAGCTCCTACAATGAGCAGTTCTTC
CDR3 protein: CATSGGQSSYNEQFF

D gene: -
V gene: TRBV12-3/TRBV12-4
J gene: TRBJ1-5
clone size: -
CDR3 DNA: TGTGCCAGCAGCCGGGACAACTATCAGCCCCAGCATTTT
CDR3 protein: CASSRDNYQPQHF

D gene: TRBD1
V gene: TRBV7-7
J gene: TRBJ2-1
clone size: -
CDR3 DNA: TGTGCTAGCAGCTTAGCAGGGGGAAGGAATGAGCAGTTCTTC
CDR3 protein: CASSLAGGRNEQFF

D gene: -
V gene: TRBV27
J gene: TRBJ1-2
clone size: -
CDR3 DNA: TGTGCCAGCAGTATTGGGGGGCTAGGCTACACCTTC
CDR3 protein: CASSIGGLGYTF

D gene: -
V gene: TRBV28
J gene: TRBJ2-1
clone size: -
CDR3 DNA: TGTGCCAGCAGTCTCGCTGGGCTAGTGAGTGAGCAGTTCTTC
CDR3 protein: CASSLAGLVSEQFF

D gene: TRBD1
V gene: TRBV18
J gene: TRBJ1-5
clone size: -
CDR3 DNA: TGTGCCAGCACAGGGACAGGTAATCAGCCCCAGCATTTT
CDR3 protein: CASTGTGNQPQHF

D gene: -
V gene: TRBV20-1
J gene: TRBJ2-3
clone size: -
CDR3 DNA: TGCAGTGCTAGAGATGGGCCAGATACGCAGTATTTT
CDR3 protein: CSARDGPDTQYF

D gene: -
V gene: TRBV6-5
J gene: TRBJ2-3
clone size: -
CDR3 DNA: TGTGCCAGCACCGGAAAAACAGATACGCAGTATTTT
CDR3 protein: CASTGKTDTQYF

D gene: TRBD1
V gene: TRBV3-1
J gene: TRBJ1-2
clone size: -
CDR3 DNA: TGTGCCAGCAGCCAAGGCAGGGGGATGGGCTACACCTTC
CDR3 protein: CASSQGRGMGYTF

D gene: TRBD2
V gene: TRBV9
J gene: TRBJ2-7
clone size: -
CDR3 DNA: TGTGCCAGCAGCGTAGCGGGGGGGACCTACGAGCAGTACTTC
CDR3 protein: CASSVAGGTYEQYF

D gene: -
V gene: TRBV21-1
J gene: TRBJ2-7
clone size: -
CDR3 DNA: TGTGCCAGCAGCAATAGGGACTTAGAGCAGTACTTC
CDR3 protein: CASSNRDLEQYF

D gene: TRBD2
V gene: TRBV4-3
J gene: TRBJ2-7
clone size: -
CDR3 DNA: TGCGCCAGCAGCCAACGGGCTAGCGGACGCTACGAGCAGTACTTC
CDR3 protein: CASSQRASGRYEQYF

D gene: -
V gene: TRBV9
J gene: TRBJ2-1
clone size: -
CDR3 DNA: TGTGCCAGCAGAGAGGGGGGGCTAGAATACAATGAGCAGTTCTTC
CDR3 protein: CASREGGLEYNEQFF

D gene: -
V gene: TRBV10-3
J gene: TRBJ2-1
clone size: -
CDR3 DNA: TGTGCCATCAGTGAGGGTGGGAACGATGAGCAGTTCTTC
CDR3 protein: CAISEGGNDEQFF

D gene: TRBD2
V gene: TRBV20-1
J gene: TRBJ2-3
clone size: -
CDR3 DNA: TGCAGTGCTCACCTAGCGGGTATCACAGATACGCAGTATTTT
CDR3 protein: CSAHLAGITDTQYF

D gene: TRBD2
V gene: TRBV7-8
J gene: TRBJ2-2
clone size: -
CDR3 DNA: TGTGCCAGCAGCCCCTCGGGGGGAGCCGGGGAGCTGTTTTTT
CDR3 protein: CASSPSGGAGELFF

D gene: -
V gene: TRBV7-6
J gene: TRBJ2-1
clone size: -
CDR3 DNA: TGTGCCAGCAGCCGAGGCGTCCAAACCCATAATGAGCAGTTCTTC
CDR3 protein: CASSRGVQTHNEQFF

D gene: -
V gene: TRBV15
J gene: TRBJ1-6
clone size: -
CDR3 DNA: TGTGCCACCAGCGGATGGGGCGGAGGCAATTCACCCCTCCACTTT
CDR3 protein: CATSGWGGGNSPLHF

D gene: -
V gene: TRBV27
J gene: TRBJ1-4
clone size: -
CDR3 DNA: TGTGCCACCCGGGCCGCAGCTAATGAAAAACTGTTTTTT
CDR3 protein: CATRAAANEKLFF

D gene: TRBD1
V gene: TRBV6-5
J gene: TRBJ1-1
clone size: -
CDR3 DNA: TGTGCCAGCTGCGACAGGGGGATGAACACTGAAGCTTTCTTT
CDR3 protein: CASCDRGMNTEAFF

D gene: TRBD1
V gene: TRBV5-4
J gene: TRBJ2-7
clone size: once
CDR3 DNA: TGTGCCAGCAGCAGCTACCGGGACAGCTACGAGCAGTACTTC
CDR3 protein: CASSSYRDSYEQYF

D gene: -
V gene: TRBV20-1
J gene: TRBJ1-1
clone size: -
CDR3 DNA: TGCAGTGCTAACCCTCCGGGAAACACTGAAGCTTTCTTT
CDR3 protein: CSANPPGNTEAFF

D gene: TRBD2
V gene: TRBV29-1
J gene: TRBJ2-1
clone size: -
CDR3 DNA: TGCAGCGTCGCAGGGACTAGTGGCAATGAGCAGTTCTTC
CDR3 protein: CSVAGTSGNEQFF

D gene: TRBD1
V gene: TRBV5-4
J gene: TRBJ2-2
clone size: -
CDR3 DNA: TGTGCCAGCAGCCGTCCGGGACAGGGGGCGGTCGGGGAGCTGTTTTTT
CDR3 protein: CASSRPGQGAVGELFF

D gene: TRBD1
V gene: TRBV5-1
J gene: TRBJ1-1
clone size: -
CDR3 DNA: TGCGCCAGCAGCTGGGGACAGGGGACTGAAGCTTTCTTT
CDR3 protein: CASSWGQGTEAFF

D gene: -
V gene: TRBV29-1
J gene: TRBJ2-1
clone size: -
CDR3 DNA: TGCAGCGTTGGGCAGCATTACAATGAGCAGTTCTTC
CDR3 protein: CSVGQHYNEQFF

D gene: -
V gene: TRBV18
J gene: TRBJ2-7
clone size: -
CDR3 DNA: TGTGCCAGCTCACCTCTACCACGCGGCTATTCCTACGAGCAGTACTTC
CDR3 protein: CASSPLPRGYSYEQYF

D gene: -
V gene: TRBV3-1
J gene: TRBJ1-5
clone size: once
CDR3 DNA: TGTGCCAGCAGGGACAGTTATAGCAATCAGCCCCAGCATTTT
CDR3 protein: CASRDSYSNQPQHF

D gene: -
V gene: TRBV24-1
J gene: TRBJ1-5
clone size: -
CDR3 DNA: TGTGCCACCAGTGATTCCGACCATCAGCCCCAGCATTTT
CDR3 protein: CATSDSDHQPQHF

D gene: TRBD2
V gene: TRBV12-3/TRBV12-4
J gene: TRBJ2-1
clone size: -
CDR3 DNA: TGTGCCAGCAGTTCCCCCCTGACTAGCGGGGCTGTCTATGAGCAGTTCTTC
CDR3 protein: CASSSPLTSGAVYEQFF

D gene: -
V gene: TRBV30
J gene: TRBJ2-2
clone size: -
CDR3 DNA: TGTGCCTGGAGTCTCAGTGCTACCGGGGAGCTGTTTTTT
CDR3 protein: CAWSLSATGELFF

D gene: -
V gene: TRBV4-3
J gene: TRBJ1-2
clone size: -
CDR3 DNA: TGCGCCAGCAGCCAAGATGTTGGGGACGCCGCCGTCTATGGCTACACCTTC
CDR3 protein: CASSQDVGDAAVYGYTF

D gene: -
V gene: TRBV30
J gene: TRBJ2-2
clone size: -
CDR3 DNA: TGTGCCTGGACTCGGGATTCGAACACCGGGGAGCTGTTTTTT
CDR3 protein: CAWTRDSNTGELFF

D gene: -
V gene: TRBV11-2
J gene: TRBJ2-3
clone size: -
CDR3 DNA: TGTGCCAGCAGCTTAGCCGGAGGGGACGCAGATACGCAGTATTTT
CDR3 protein: CASSLAGGDADTQYF

D gene: -
V gene: TRBV7-6
J gene: TRBJ1-1
clone size: -
CDR3 DNA: TGTGCCAGCAGCTTAGAGGTGGGGTTTTTCGCTTTCTTT
CDR3 protein: CASSLEVGFFAFF